The following is a TCR beta chain sequence with its context. In the original workflow: Estimation of nucleated cell counts relied on the amplification of reference gene primers. Profiled with immunoSEQ multiplex PCR; TCRdb holds only in-frame clones, not every one. V, J and clone size are those of that table, while D and trimming were read from the DNA. This table has about 120,000 clones, around 89% appearing once. Enrolled during active infection, Seattle patients were then followed longitudinally. This specimen comes from a study of blood T cell repertoires in COVID-19. Study overall: Material from acute and convalescent COVID-19 was sourced from the United States, Italy and Spain. T cells, B-cell-depleted T cells, or PBMCs supplied cDNA or gDNA.

Germline lookup yields CDR1 SGHAT and CDR2 FQNNGV. V was clipped by 2 bases and J by 6 bases; unmatched bases: 4. CDR3 length equals 14 residues. The specimen was peripheral blood. The receptor was derived from a woman aged 55-69 years with COVID-19, enrolled during active disease. This chain connects TRBV11-2 to TRBJ2-3, with 8 bases fitting TRBD2. The CDR3 DNA reads TGTGCCAGCAGCTTACGGACTAGCTGGGATACGCAGTATTTT. This encodes CASSLRTSWDTQYF. The whole variable domain, filled in from reference TRBV11-2 and TRBJ2-3, reads EAGVAQSPRYKIIEKRQSVAFWCNPISGHATLYWYQQILGQGPKLLIQFQNNGVVDDSQLPKDRFSAERLKGVDSTLKIQPAKLEDSAVYLCASSLRTSWDTQYFGPGTRLTVL.